Below are 13 T cell receptor beta chains sequenced from a single sample in a study of identical twins (dated by TCRdb to the mid-2010s). Libraries were built with 5' RACE. Sequenced on an Illumina HiSeq 2000. TCRdb's own reprocessing of the public reads used fastp at Q25 and MiXCR and kept productive beta chains. When rows share a CDR3 protein, they turn into one entry using the most common DNA and genes. For this sample there are hundreds of thousands of distinct CDR3 sequences; under 9% appear just once. The ten largest clones capture roughly 0.9% of the sample. These same records also appear under a second study, on yellow fever vaccine responses in identical twins.

Sample: PBMCs. These TCRs come from a woman under 30 in good health.

This clonotype showed up just a few times. The chain combines TRBV7-6 with TRBJ2-2, with 11 nucleotides matching TRBD2. V shed 4 bases, J shed 7 bases, and the junction held 11 bases outside the gene matches. The CDR3 extends over 17 amino acids. CDR1 SGHVS and CDR2 FNYEAQ come from the germline V gene. The chain's CDR3 is CASSSHLSGREDGELFF. CDR3 bases: TGTGCCAGCAGCTCCCACCTTAGCGGGAGGGAAGACGGGGAGCTGTTTTTT.

This rearrangement joins TRBV7-2 to TRBJ2-5, with 10 positions matching TRBD1. The CDR3 extends over 16 amino acids. CDR1 and CDR2 from the germline V gene are SGHTA and FQGNSA. J gave up 4 bases and V 1 base, and 6 bases lay outside the gene matches. The CDR3 loop reads CASSLVDRGRRETQYF. The CDR3 DNA is TGTGCCAGCAGCTTAGTCGACAGGGGGCGACGAGAGACCCAGTACTTC. The entire variable domain, with the rest obtained from reference TRBV7-2 and TRBJ2-5, is as follows: GAGVSQSPSNKVTEKGKDVELRCDPISGHTALYWYRQSLGQGLEFLIYFQGNSAPDKSGLPSDRFSAERTGGSVSTLTIQRTQQEDSAVYLCASSLVDRGRRETQYFGPGTRLLVL.

This clonotype turned up a few times. This chain uses TRBV14 with TRBJ2-7; TRBD1 is a possible D gene (6 bases). Germline-derived CDR1 and CDR2 are SGHDN and FVKESK. The CDR3 length is 11 residues. Between the trimmed V and J ends, which lost 1 base and 11 bases, there was a span of 9 bases. The CDR3 DNA sequence: TGTGCCAGCAGCCAAGGGTCAGGGGAGTACTTC. This translates into CASSQGSGEYF.

The chain uses TRBV20-1 and TRBJ2-1; 7 nucleotides agree with TRBD2. The CDR3 length is 17 residues. Germline CDR1 and CDR2: DFQATT and SNEGSKA (reference sequence). V shed 0 bases, J shed 3 bases, and the junction held 11 bases outside the gene matches. The CDR3 protein is CSARDSVVQRGYNEQFF. The CDR3 nucleotides are TGCAGTGCTAGAGACTCCGTCGTTCAGCGGGGCTACAATGAGCAGTTCTTC.

This clonotype was detected a few times. The chain has TRBV13 and TRBJ2-5; tentative D call: TRBD1 (6 bases). The CDR3 has 16 amino acids. The ends were cut back, 3 bases at V and 2 bases at J, with 16 bases in the middle. Germline values: CDR1 PRHDT, CDR2 FYEKMQ (reference sequence). This chain's CDR3 is CASSFVTGGQQETQYF. The CDR3 DNA is TGTGCCAGCAGCTTTGTCACTGGGGGACAACAAGAGACCCAGTACTTC.

This clonotype was seen a handful of times. The chain carries TRBV4-3 and TRBJ2-7; D could derive from TRBD1 or TRBD2 (6 bases each). The CDR3 covers 17 residues. From germline, CDR1 is LGHNA and CDR2 YSLEER. The V and J ends lost 5 bases and 2 bases respectively, with 22 bases between them. The CDR3 is CASSLQAGPGQAYEQYF. As DNA, the CDR3 is TGCGCCAGCAGCTTACAAGCGGGCCCGGGACAAGCCTACGAGCAGTACTTC.

This clonotype was seen at least ten times. The J gene is TRBJ1-1, the V gene TRBV7-9; no firm D call. Germline V lookup: CDR1 SEHNR, CDR2 FQNEAQ (reference sequence). Trimming removed 1 base at V and 4 bases at J, with 7 bases between. The CDR3 is 13 residues long. The CDR3 nucleotides read TGTGCCAGCAGCTTAGTAGATTTCACTGAAGCTTTCTTT. Amino acid sequence: CASSLVDFTEAFF.

This clonotype has a handful of counts. V is TRBV7-9 and J is TRBJ2-3; 9 bases are a match to TRBD2. V lost 5 bases to trimming and J lost 1 base; unmatched junction nucleotides: 7. The germline V gene encodes CDR1 SEHNR and CDR2 FQNEAQ (reference sequence). The length of the CDR3 is 16 residues. The CDR3: CASSHGRTSGTDTQYF. The CDR3 region has the DNA TGTGCCAGCAGCCACGGACGGACTAGCGGCACAGATACGCAGTATTTT.

The sample holds a few counts of this clonotype. J is TRBJ1-6 and V is TRBV6-6, with TRBD1 as a possible D gene (6 bases). V was cut by 7 bases and J by 14 bases, with 12 bases left in between. Germline V lookup: CDR1 MNHNY, CDR2 SVGAGI (reference sequence). The CDR3 contains 11 residues. Here the CDR3 DNA reads TGTGCCAGCACTGAACAGGGAACCCTCCACTTT. This translates into CASTEQGTLHF.

CDR3 sequence: CASTPGTRGADTQYF. In nucleotides, the CDR3 is TGTGCCAGCACTCCAGGGACTAGGGGGGCAGATACGCAGTATTTT. This chain connects TRBV12-3 or TRBV12-4 to TRBJ2-3; TRBD2 agrees at 8 bases. Germline trimming cut 7 bases from V and 4 bases from J; bases unmatched to any gene: 10. This CDR3 is built from 15 residues.

This clonotype was observed a few times. The chain uses TRBV4-2 and TRBJ1-5, with D unresolved. This CDR3 is built from 15 residues. The V end lost 5 bases, the J end lost 0 bases, and 11 bases lay between the germline ends. Germline V gene sequence: CDR1 LGHNA, CDR2 YNFKEQ. The CDR3 DNA reads TGTGCCAGCAGCGTTGACAAGTATAGCAATCAGCCCCAGCATTTT. Protein product: CASSVDKYSNQPQHF.

This clonotype was seen only a few times. V gene TRBV11-1 combines with J gene TRBJ2-3; 10 nucleotides agree with TRBD2. Germline V gives CDR1 SGHAT, CDR2 FQDESV (reference sequence). The V and J ends lost 5 bases and 3 bases, in that order; junction bases with no gene match: 8. The CDR3 runs 16 residues. This chain's CDR3 is CASSLQLAGWTDTQYF. DNA for the CDR3: TGTGCCAGCAGCCTACAACTAGCGGGGTGGACAGATACGCAGTATTTT.

This chain joins TRBV20-1 and TRBJ2-7, with TRBD2 identical over 16 bases. With 3 bases clipped from V and 2 bases from J, the junction kept 1 base outside the gene matches. CDR1 is DFQATT, CDR2 SNEGSKA, per germline (reference sequence). The CDR3 loop spans 15 amino acids. DNA of the CDR3: TGCAGTGCTAGGGGACTAGCGGGAGGGACCTACGAGCAGTACTTC. Translated, it gives CSARGLAGGTYEQYF.